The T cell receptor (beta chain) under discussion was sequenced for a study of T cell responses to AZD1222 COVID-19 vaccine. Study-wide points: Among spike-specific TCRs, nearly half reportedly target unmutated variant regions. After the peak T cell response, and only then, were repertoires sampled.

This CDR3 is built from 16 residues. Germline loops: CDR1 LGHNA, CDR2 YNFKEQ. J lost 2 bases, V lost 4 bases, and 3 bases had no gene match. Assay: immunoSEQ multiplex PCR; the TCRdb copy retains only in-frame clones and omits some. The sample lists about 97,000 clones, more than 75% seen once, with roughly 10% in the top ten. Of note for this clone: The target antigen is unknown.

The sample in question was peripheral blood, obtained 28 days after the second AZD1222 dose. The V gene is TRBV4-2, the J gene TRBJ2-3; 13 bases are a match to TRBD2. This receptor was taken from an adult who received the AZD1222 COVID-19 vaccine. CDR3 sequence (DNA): TGTGCCAGCAGCCGGGGACTAGCGGGACTCACAGATACGCAGTATTTT. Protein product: CASSRGLAGLTDTQYF.